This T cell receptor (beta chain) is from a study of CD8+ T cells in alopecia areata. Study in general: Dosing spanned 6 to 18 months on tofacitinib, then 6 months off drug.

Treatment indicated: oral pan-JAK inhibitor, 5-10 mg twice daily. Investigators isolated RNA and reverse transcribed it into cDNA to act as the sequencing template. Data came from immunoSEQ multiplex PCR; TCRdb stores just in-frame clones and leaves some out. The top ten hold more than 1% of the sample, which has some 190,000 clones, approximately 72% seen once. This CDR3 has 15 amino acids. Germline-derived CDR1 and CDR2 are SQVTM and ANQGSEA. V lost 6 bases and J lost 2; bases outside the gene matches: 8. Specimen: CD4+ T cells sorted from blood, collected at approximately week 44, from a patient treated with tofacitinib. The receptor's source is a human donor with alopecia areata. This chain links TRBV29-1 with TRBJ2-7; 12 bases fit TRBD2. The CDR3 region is CSVQAGLAGPYEQYF. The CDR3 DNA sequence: TGCAGCGTCCAAGCAGGACTAGCGGGGCCCTACGAGCAGTACTTC.